The 2 T cell receptor beta chains in this list originate from one sample, sequenced in a study of T cells in Graves' hyperthyroidism and ophthalmopathy. Authors of the study amplified TCR beta CDR3 regions from RNA transcripts. The HTBI primer set was used in a first-round RT-PCR of the TCR CDR3. Each CDR3 protein is one row after TCRdb ran MiXCR on the multiplex PCR reads. The table lists about half a million distinct CDR3 sequences, 15% to 20% of them singletons. What was sequenced was blood. Every receptor here comes from a man aged 40-49 years with Graves' ophthalmopathy.

This clonotype was recorded at least ten times. This sequence joins TRBV6-1 and TRBJ2-7; 10 nucleotides align to TRBD1. Germline V gene data show CDR1 as MNHNS and CDR2 as SASEGT. CDR3 length: 13 residues. J was trimmed by 2 bases and V by 8 bases; bases with no gene match: 3. The CDR3: CASGGTGAYEQYF. The DNA for the CDR3 is TGTGCCAGCGGGGGGACAGGGGCCTACGAGCAGTACTTC.

V usage is TRBV12-3 or TRBV12-4 and J usage is TRBJ1-6, with 7 nucleotides matching TRBD1. This CDR3 has 17 residues. V lost 6 bases to trimming and J lost 9 bases; unmatched junction nucleotides: 17. CDR3: CASSPQGTGASGSPLHF. CDR3 sequence (DNA): TGTGCCAGCAGCCCGCAAGGTACAGGGGCCTCTGGTTCACCCCTCCACTTT.